These 25 T cell receptor beta chains originate from one sample sequenced in a study of technical replicates of blood from a handful of donors. Produced via immunoSEQ multiplex PCR; TCRdb's table is partial and in-frame only. Of around 79,000 clones listed, more than 85% are singletons. Input material: T cells isolated from PBMCs. All receptors come from a human donor in good health. Some clones in this sample may be carry-over from other donors' samples.

The gene calls are TRBV2 and TRBJ1-2; 8 bases are a match to TRBD1. J was trimmed by 4 bases and V by 6 bases; bases with no gene match: 1. Germline values: CDR1 SNHLY, CDR2 FYNNEI. The CDR3 is 12 residues long. The CDR3: CASRDRVYGYTF. For the CDR3, the DNA is TGTGCCAGCAGGGACAGGGTCTATGGCTACACCTTC.

The V and J genes are TRBV4-3 and TRBJ2-7; the match to TRBD2 covers 7 bases. V dropped 0 bases and J dropped 2; count of bases not matched to a gene: 7. The CDR3 runs to 16 residues. The germline V gene has CDR1 LGHNA and CDR2 YSLEER. The CDR3 sequence: CASSQDPGGGPYEQYF. CDR3 sequence (DNA): TGCGCCAGCAGCCAAGATCCTGGGGGAGGGCCCTACGAGCAGTACTTC.

This sequence joins TRBV11-3 and TRBJ1-1, with no clear D. The V gene lost 6 bases and the J gene lost 7 bases, with 12 bases spanning the gap. Germline values: CDR1 SGHNT, CDR2 YENEEA. The CDR3 is made up of 12 amino acids. This chain's CDR3 is CASSEGHGEAFF. The CDR3 DNA reads TGTGCCAGCAGTGAGGGTCATGGTGAAGCTTTCTTT.

This chain links TRBV19 with TRBJ1-1; D call uncertain. CDR1 and CDR2 from the germline V gene are LNHDA and SQIVND (reference sequence). There are 13 residues in the CDR3. Between the trimmed V and J ends, which lost 4 bases and 6 bases, there was a span of 12 bases. The CDR3, as DNA: TGTGCCAGTAGTAAGATTATAGAGGCTGAAGCTTTCTTT. Translated: CASSKIIEAEAFF. The whole variable domain, filled in from reference TRBV19 and TRBJ1-1, reads DGGITQSPKYLFRKEGQNVTLSCEQNLNHDAMYWYRQDPGQGLRLIYYSQIVNDFQKGDIAEGYSVSREKKESFPLTVTSAQKNPTAFYLCASSKIIEAEAFFGQGTRLTVV.

The chain carries TRBV7-9 and TRBJ2-1, with 7 bases that match TRBD2. Germline V gene lookup returns CDR1 SEHNR and CDR2 FQNEAQ (reference sequence). V was clipped by 6 bases and J by 2 bases; unmatched bases: 4. There are 14 residues in the CDR3. The CDR3 loop reads CASRRGGPYNEQFF. CDR3 nucleotides: TGTGCCAGCAGACGCGGGGGTCCCTACAATGAGCAGTTCTTC.

The chain has TRBV7-3 and TRBJ1-4, with D unresolved. V was shortened by 6 bases and J by 0 bases, with 14 bases between the two germline ends. The germline CDR1 and CDR2 sequences are SGHTA and FQGTGA. This CDR3 comprises 16 residues. CDR3 nucleotides: TGTGCCAGCAGATTAGGGCAGACCTCAACTAATGAAAAACTGTTTTTT. Its protein is CASRLGQTSTNEKLFF. Full variable domain (missing parts from reference TRBV7-3 and TRBJ1-4): GAGVSQTPSNKVTEKGKYVELRCDPISGHTALYWYRQSLGQGPEFLIYFQGTGAADDSGLPNDRFFAVRPEGSVSTLKIQRTERGDSAVYLCASRLGQTSTNEKLFFGSGTQLSVL.

The chain is built from TRBV28 and TRBJ2-7; tentative D call: TRBD1 (5 bases). Trimming took 3 bases from V and 3 from J, leaving 12 bases between them. Germline loops: CDR1 MDHEN, CDR2 SYDVKM. The CDR3 has 14 amino acids. This CDR3 reads CASSFPGPGYEQYF. CDR3 in DNA: TGTGCCAGCAGTTTCCCAGGGCCTGGCTACGAGCAGTACTTC.

The table lists this clone with a count of one. The chain has TRBV7-3 and TRBJ2-1, with 7 bases identical to TRBD1. This CDR3 has 14 amino acids. Per the germline V gene, CDR1 is SGHTA and CDR2 is FQGTGA. The V and J ends lost 4 bases and 7 bases, in that order; junction bases with no gene match: 7. This chain's CDR3 is CASSSQGPGNEQFF. CDR3 in DNA: TGTGCCAGCAGCTCACAGGGGCCAGGGAATGAGCAGTTCTTC.

The chain links TRBV15 to TRBJ2-7, with D perhaps TRBD1 (6 bases). Germline V gene data show CDR1 as LNHNV and CDR2 as YYDKDF (reference sequence). V was pared by 4 bases and J by 5 bases, with 12 bases between. The CDR3 runs 13 residues. The CDR3 loop reads CATSILQGNEQYF. The CDR3, as DNA: TGTGCCACCAGCATATTACAGGGCAACGAGCAGTACTTC.

This clone has only one observation. The rearrangement joins TRBV30 to TRBJ2-2; 8 bases agree with TRBD1. The CDR3 has 15 residues. In germline, CDR1 is GTSNPN, CDR2 SVGIG (reference sequence). V lost 3 bases, J lost 6 bases, and 9 bases stayed unmatched. CDR3 amino acids: CAWRQTGDKAGELFF. In DNA form, the CDR3 reads TGTGCCTGGAGACAGACAGGGGATAAGGCCGGGGAGCTGTTTTTT.

The chain uses TRBV9 and TRBJ2-3; 10 bases fit TRBD2. Germline V gene sequence: CDR1 SGDLS, CDR2 YYNGEE. The CDR3 is made up of 16 amino acids. V lost 3 bases to trimming and J lost 2 bases; unmatched junction nucleotides: 6. The DNA for the CDR3 is TGTGCCAGCAGCGCAGGGACTAGCGATTACACAGATACGCAGTATTTT. Amino acids: CASSAGTSDYTDTQYF. The entire variable domain, with the rest obtained from reference TRBV9 and TRBJ2-3, is as follows: DSGVTQTPKHLITATGQRVTLRCSPRSGDLSVYWYQQSLDQGLQFLIQYYNGEERAKGNILERFSAQQFPDLHSELNLSSLELGDSALYFCASSAGTSDYTDTQYFGPGTRLTVL.

V usage is TRBV28 and J usage is TRBJ2-6; D remains unclear. Deletions cut 7 bases from V and 1 base from J, with 8 bases between. CDR1 is MDHEN, CDR2 SYDVKM, per germline. The CDR3 consists of 14 residues. The CDR3 DNA reads as TGTGCCAGCACAGGTCCGTCTGGGGCCAACGTCCTGACTTTC. Encoded protein: CASTGPSGANVLTF.

The chain joins TRBV6-5 to TRBJ2-1; D may be TRBD2 (6 bases). With 8 bases removed from V and 10 bases from J, the gap between germline ends came to 6 bases. The CDR3 runs 9 residues. Germline CDR1 MNHEY, CDR2 SVGAGI. The CDR3 spells CASGREQFF. The CDR3 DNA reads TGTGCCAGCGGGAGGGAGCAGTTCTTC.

The CDR3 loop reads CACSQGASEAFF. CDR3 sequence (DNA): TGTGCCTGCTCACAGGGGGCATCTGAAGCTTTCTTT. This chain uses TRBV30 with TRBJ1-1; 9 bases line up with TRBD1. The CDR3 consists of 12 residues. Germline lookup yields CDR1 GTSNPN and CDR2 SVGIG (reference sequence). After removal of 6 bases from V and 6 bases from J, the junction contained 5 bases not matched to a gene.

The V and J genes are TRBV5-8 and TRBJ2-1, with D tentatively TRBD2 (5 bases). Germline CDR1 reads SGHTS; CDR2 reads YDEGEE. This CDR3 is built from 14 residues. V lost 1 base to trimming and J lost 5 bases, with 10 bases between them. CDR3 residues: CASSLTRNHNEQFF. As DNA, the CDR3 is TGTGCCAGCAGCTTGACTAGAAATCACAATGAGCAGTTCTTC.

This chain links TRBV27 with TRBJ1-1; D is unclear. Germline CDR1 is MNHEY and CDR2 is SMNVEV (reference sequence). V lost 3 bases and J lost 3, with 8 bases in between. The CDR3 is made up of 13 amino acids. The CDR3 DNA is TGTGCCAGCAGTTTGGCGGTTTACACTGAAGCTTTCTTT. Residues: CASSLAVYTEAFF.

The rearrangement links TRBV29-1 to TRBJ1-1, with 9 nucleotides matching TRBD1. This CDR3 has 15 residues. The V gene end was trimmed by 6 bases and the J gene end by 0 bases; junction bases not matched to a gene: 8. Germline-derived CDR1 and CDR2 are SQVTM and ANQGSEA. CDR3 loop: CSVNLGTGLNTEAFF. DNA for the CDR3: TGCAGCGTAAACCTTGGGACAGGGTTGAACACTGAAGCTTTCTTT.

This chain links TRBV7-3 with TRBJ2-3; 9 bases fit TRBD2. In germline, CDR1 is SGHTA, CDR2 FQGTGA. The CDR3 runs 16 residues. The J segment lost 3 bases and the V segment lost 1 base, leaving 5 bases of the junction unmatched. The CDR3 DNA reads as TGTGCCAGCAGCTTAAGTGGAGCGGGAGGAACAGATACGCAGTATTTT. This encodes CASSLSGAGGTDTQYF.

J is TRBJ2-1 and V is TRBV11-3; 10 nucleotides align to TRBD2. CDR1 is SGHNT and CDR2 is YENEEA in the germline V gene. The V segment lost 2 bases and the J segment 4 bases; nucleotides outside the gene matches: 2. The CDR3 extends over 15 amino acids. The CDR3 bases are TGTGCCAGCAGCTTACGGACTAGCGGTTACAATGAGCAGTTCTTC. It yields the protein CASSLRTSGYNEQFF.

V is TRBV18 and J is TRBJ1-1; D is unresolved. Per the germline V gene, CDR1 is KGHSH and CDR2 is LQKENI. V was pared by 0 bases and J by 4 bases, with 12 bases between. This CDR3 has 15 amino acids. Written as DNA, the CDR3 is TGTGCCAGCTCACCACCTAGGGAGGTCGCCACTGAAGCTTTCTTT. Translated, it gives CASSPPREVATEAFF.

This chain joins TRBV4-1 and TRBJ2-7, with 7 positions matching TRBD1. Germline V gene sequence: CDR1 MGHRA, CDR2 YSYEKL. V lost 3 bases to trimming and J lost 1 base; unmatched junction nucleotides: 15. The CDR3 consists of 18 residues. Here the CDR3 reads CASSQKGGQSGTSYEQYF. As DNA, the CDR3 is TGCGCCAGCAGCCAGAAAGGGGGACAGTCCGGGACATCCTACGAGCAGTACTTC.

The chain has TRBV10-3 and TRBJ2-2, with D perhaps matching TRBD2 (6 bases). V was cut by 6 bases and J by 6 bases, with 14 bases left in between. The V gene's germline CDR1 is ENHRY and CDR2 SYGVKD. The CDR3 length is 14 residues. The CDR3 reads CAIRGGVGSGELFF. The CDR3 coding sequence is TGTGCCATCAGGGGGGGTGTAGGTTCCGGGGAGCTGTTTTTT.

The V gene is TRBV19, the J gene TRBJ2-7; TRBD1 aligns across 10 bases. V shed 0 bases, J shed 2 bases, and the junction held 4 bases outside the gene matches. This CDR3 comprises 16 residues. Germline CDR1 and CDR2: LNHDA and SQIVND (reference sequence). The CDR3 is CASSIETGGHPYEQYF. Here the CDR3 DNA reads TGTGCCAGTAGTATAGAGACAGGGGGCCACCCCTACGAGCAGTACTTC.

This chain connects TRBV5-1 to TRBJ2-7, with TRBD1 identical over 8 bases. The germline V gene encodes CDR1 SGHRS and CDR2 YFSETQ. This CDR3 is 14 amino acids long. With 3 bases clipped from V and 6 bases from J, the junction kept 8 bases outside the gene matches. The CDR3 protein is CASSSEGTGLEQYF. CDR3 nucleotide sequence: TGCGCCAGCAGCTCGGAGGGGACAGGTCTCGAGCAGTACTTC.

The rearrangement uses TRBV7-9 and TRBJ1-5; D call uncertain. This CDR3 has 12 residues. Germline CDR1 reads SEHNR; CDR2 reads FQNEAQ (reference sequence). V lost 5 bases and J lost 5, with 7 bases in between. This chain's CDR3 is CASSRGDQPQHF. Written as DNA, the CDR3 is TGTGCCAGCAGCCGAGGTGATCAGCCCCAGCATTTT.